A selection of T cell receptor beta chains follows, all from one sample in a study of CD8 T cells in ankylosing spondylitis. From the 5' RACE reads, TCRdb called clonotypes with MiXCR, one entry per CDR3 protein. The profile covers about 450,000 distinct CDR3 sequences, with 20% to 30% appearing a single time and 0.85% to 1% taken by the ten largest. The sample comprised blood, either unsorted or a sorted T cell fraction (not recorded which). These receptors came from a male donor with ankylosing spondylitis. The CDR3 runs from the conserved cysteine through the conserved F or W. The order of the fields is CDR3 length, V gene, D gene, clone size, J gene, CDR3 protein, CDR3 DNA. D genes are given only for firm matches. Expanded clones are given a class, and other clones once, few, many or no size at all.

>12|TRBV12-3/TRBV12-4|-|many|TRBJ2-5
CASSLIGETQYF
TGTGCCAGCAGCTTAATAGGGGAGACCCAGTACTTC
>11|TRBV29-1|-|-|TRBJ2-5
CSAGAMETQYF
TGCAGCGCGGGTGCCATGGAGACCCAGTACTTC
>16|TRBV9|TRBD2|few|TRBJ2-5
CASTPGTSGIFETQYF
TGTGCCAGCACCCCCGGGACTAGCGGGATCTTTGAGACCCAGTACTTC
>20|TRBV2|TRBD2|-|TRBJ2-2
CASSGGRGASGTMNTGELFF
TGTGCCAGCAGTGGGGGTAGAGGGGCTAGCGGGACGATGAACACCGGGGAGCTGTTTTTT
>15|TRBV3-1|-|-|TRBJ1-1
CASSQGVTLNTEAFF
TGTGCCAGCAGCCAAGGAGTGACCTTGAACACTGAAGCTTTCTTT
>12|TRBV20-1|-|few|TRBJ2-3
CSAQSSTDTQYF
TGCAGTGCGCAGAGCAGCACAGATACGCAGTATTTT
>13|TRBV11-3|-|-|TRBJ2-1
CASSLLGPREQFF
TGTGCCAGCAGCTTACTTGGCCCCCGTGAGCAGTTCTTC
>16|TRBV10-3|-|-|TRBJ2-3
CAISDNRGQATDTQYF
TGTGCCATCAGTGACAATCGGGGGCAGGCCACAGATACGCAGTATTTT
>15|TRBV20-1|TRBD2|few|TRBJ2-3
CSAQTSGSWGDTQYF
TGCAGTGCTCAGACTAGCGGGAGTTGGGGAGATACGCAGTATTTT
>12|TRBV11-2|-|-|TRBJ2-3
CASSLQRDTQYF
TGTGCCAGCAGCTTACAGCGAGATACGCAGTATTTT
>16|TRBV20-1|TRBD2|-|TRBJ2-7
CSARNPMTSTESEQYF
TGCAGTGCTAGAAATCCAATGACTAGCACAGAGAGCGAGCAGTACTTC
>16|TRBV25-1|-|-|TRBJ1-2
CASSERGGFGAIGYTF
TGTGCCAGCAGTGAGAGGGGGGGGTTCGGAGCAATCGGCTACACCTTC
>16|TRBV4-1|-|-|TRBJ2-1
CASSQDSGEPYNEQFF
TGCGCCAGCAGCCAAGATTCCGGGGAACCGTACAATGAGCAGTTCTTC
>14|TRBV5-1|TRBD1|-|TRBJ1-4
CASSQGQGNEKLFF
TGCGCCAGCAGCCAAGGACAGGGGAATGAAAAACTGTTTTTT
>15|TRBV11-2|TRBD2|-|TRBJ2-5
CASTWEGGAKETQYF
TGTGCCAGCACCTGGGAGGGTGGCGCAAAAGAGACCCAGTACTTC
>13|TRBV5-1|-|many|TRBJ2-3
CASSSNSLDTQYF
TGCGCCAGCAGCTCCAATAGCCTAGATACGCAGTATTTT
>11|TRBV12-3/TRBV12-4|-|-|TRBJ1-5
CASSFSGPQHF
TGTGCCAGCAGTTTTAGCGGGCCCCAGCATTTT
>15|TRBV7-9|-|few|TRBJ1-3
CASSLDRVYGNTIYF
TGTGCCAGCAGCTTAGACAGGGTTTACGGAAACACCATATATTTT